Detailed here is one T cell receptor beta chain. The count of this clone is one. Its antigen is unknown. No much larger clonotype is one base removed from it; base qualities were not supplied. Interpreted using the paper, the time point label stands for: before anti-PD-1 therapy. Genomic DNA extracted from tumor biopsies or peripheral blood was used for bulk TCRbeta sequencing, with input ranging from roughly 616 ng to 6,500 ng. All patients had histologically proven advanced or metastatic basal or squamous cell carcinoma and were poor candidates for surgical resection. Of the ten or so patients making up the basal cell carcinoma cohort, several underwent bulk tumor TCR sequencing. The immunoSEQ platform was used for deep TCRbeta sequencing. In the paper's pipeline: Only productive rearrangements were exported from the immunoSEQ Analyzer for further analysis. T cell phenotypes were assigned to bulk TCRbeta clonotypes by matching to single-cell RNA+TCR-seq clones sharing the same TCRbeta sequence. Clone enrichment in tumor was computed as tumor frequency divided by PBMC frequency from bulk TCR sequencing. GLIPH was used to group TCRs into specificity groups, clusters of distinct TCRs likely recognizing common antigens via shared CDR3 motifs. TCRdb's version of the immuneACCESS table is confined to in-frame rearrangements and falls short of the full clone set. An unresolved V gene accounts for under half of the shortfall where checked; the remainder is of unknown origin. V, J and clone size were drawn from that table, and D and trimming were deduced from the DNA. Across this sample there are about 47,000 clones, with roughly three quarters seen only once. Of the sample, approximately 16% is held by the ten largest clones.

The data were obtained in a study of T cells in tumors after PD-1 blockade (dated by TCRdb to between 2018 and 2020). Notes on the research overall: Patients were excluded if they had prior checkpoint blockade, use of systemic immunosuppressants, or recent radiotherapy or other anti-cancer therapy within 4 weeks. On average, peripheral blood samples yielded approximately 35,000 unique clonotypes and 95,000 to 140,000 TCR templates (range about 24,000-290,000). To compare clonotypes in blood versus tumor, bulk TCR sequencing was run on under eleven peripheral blood samples drawn from four or five patients. Ongoing daily vismodegib 150 mg was also given to a subset of patients during anti-PD-1 treatment. Patients received pembrolizumab 200 mg every 3 weeks or cemiplimab 350 mg every 2 weeks. Using site-matched tumors from BCC or SCC patients sampled before and after anti-PD-1 therapy, the study carried out paired single-cell RNA and TCR sequencing. RECIST version 1.1 was used to evaluate clinical response. The paper as a whole reports these results and caveats: Roughly 41% of tumor TCR clonotypes were detected in blood, and some novel exhausted tumor clones were observed in pre-treatment blood, which was taken as suggesting peripheral recruitment. The source of novel T cell clones was not identified, and lymphoid organs or rare unexpanded clones within the tumor or the tumor periphery could be included among the possible sources.

The germline ends are 12 bases apart after V is trimmed by 2 bases and J by 4 bases. From the germline V gene, CDR1 is MNHEY and CDR2 is SVGEGT. The CDR3 runs 14 amino acids, cysteine and phenylalanine included. CDR3 DNA is the only sequence kept; it has 42 bases, read in frame from the first base. The TCR was taken from a human donor with basal cell carcinoma. The rearranged segments are TRBV6-2 or TRBV6-3 and TRBJ2-7; a tentative D match to TRBD2 spans 6 bases. This material consisted of PBMCs, taken before anti-PD-1 treatment. In nucleotide form, the sequence is TGTGCCAGCAGTTACCGGGGGTACAGGTACGAGCAGTACTTC. Its protein reads: CASSYRGYRYEQYF.